This T cell receptor (beta chain) emerged from a study of shared clonotypes between healthy human individuals (dated by TCRdb to the early 2020s). Background for the entire study: The cohort comprised a couple of women and a few men aged 18 to 49 years. For each donor, CD4 naive and CD4 memory were each given three plates, CD8 naive was given two plates, and CD8 memory was given one plate. To estimate repertoire size and how much clonotypes are shared between individuals, the study performed deep sequencing of blood TCR repertoires from about five healthy adults. To increase sequencing depth and limit assay-specific biases, different laboratories used diverse techniques to prepare libraries and sequence TCR repertoires. Each donor's leukapheresis produced roughly between about 0.9 and 9.5 billion PBMCs. Results the study describes overall, beyond this receptor: Sampling was restricted to blood, and TCR repertoires in tissues likely differ from the TCR repertoires found in blood. Naive subsets generally had larger estimated clonotype richness than memory subsets did. Because the study included only a small number of donors, the genetic and exposure-history diversity represented was limited. Sharing across several donors was observed for about 5% of naive CD4, 3.5% of naive CD8, over 2% of memory CD4, and about 0.39% of memory CD8 clonotypes. Pairwise subsampling led to the expectation that sequencing depth would affect the degree of clonotype sharing among donors. Incomplete sequencing was indicated by rarefaction of sorted-subset datasets, despite the large sequencing depth. Higher generation probabilities were observed for clonotypes shared by all four sorted-subset donors than for non-shared clonotypes.

Per the germline V gene, MGHRA is the CDR1 and YSYEKL is the CDR2. At the junction V is shortened by 4 bases and J by 6 bases, with 19 bases in between. Including the terminal cysteine and phenylalanine, the CDR3 comprises 15 residues. The retained sequence is limited to the CDR3, 45 bases, with the frame set at the first base. A note on this clone: It has no known antigen specificity. No qualities accompany the bases; no much larger clone lies one base away.

Using the deep immunoSEQ assay, multiplex PCR amplified TCR CDR3 regions from genomic DNA. For each cell subset, the extracted genomic DNA was distributed evenly across all wells of several immunoSEQ 96-well plates, and each plate served as one replicate. For sorted subsets, each replicate PCR was loaded with roughly 0.2 ug genomic DNA, equivalent to some 27,000 T cell genomes. The purified libraries were quantified using a Qubit 3.0 fluorometer, sized with a Bioanalyzer 2100, and then quantified again using the KAPA Library Quantification kit. Every immunoSEQ 96-well plate was sequenced on a dedicated single-read 150-cycle Illumina NextSeq 550 flow cell. The paper's data handling went like this. The immunoSEQ output contained only junctional sequences without quality scores, so filtering could not match that applied to full-length reads. Sequences were annotated with PyIR, a Python wrapper for IgBLAST v1.9, using IMGT germline references to assign V/J genes and CDR3. Reads were removed for weak V/J assignments (E-value above 1e-6), missing CDR3, stop codons, out-of-frame junctions, or ambiguous translated residues. V3J clonotypes were defined as sequences sharing the same inferred V gene, J gene, and CDR3 amino acid sequence. The percentage overlap between two repertoires was calculated by dividing the number of shared unique clonotypes by the size of the smaller repertoire. Richness of each repertoire was evaluated using RTK rarefaction, the Chao1 estimator, and Recon v2.1 estimates of unobserved clonotypes. Generation probabilities for all TCRbeta clonotypes obtained by the gDNA method from a few donors were computed using OLGA. TCRdb limited this immuneACCESS table to in-frame rearrangements with V and J called. A share of clones is missing; checked studies link under half to unresolved V genes, and the rest is unexplained. That table supplies the V and J calls and clone size; D and trimming were determined from the DNA. The sample yields roughly 2,000,000 clones; about 95% were counted once. The top ten hold 0.95% to 1.5% of the sample.

CD8 naive samples were CD45RO-negative cells positively selected for CCR7, giving a CD45RA+CCR7+ population that excluded TemRA cells. Donors were healthy HIV-negative adults with no recently reported acute infections or vaccinations. Only Caucasian adults living in Nashville, Tennessee, USA were represented among the donors. Blood was obtained by leukapheresis, after which PBMCs were separated by Ficoll-Histopaque density gradient centrifugation and cryopreserved in liquid nitrogen vapor phase. Purity and quantity of every magnetically sorted T cell population were checked by analytical flow cytometry. Genomic DNA was isolated from each sorted fraction and quantified by UV absorbance on a Nanodrop 2000c.

The clonotype comes from a man younger than 35 in good health. The sequence is built from TRBV4-1 and TRBJ2-7, and the D gene may be TRBD1, 6 bases matching. Sequenced input: naive CD8+ T cells sorted from blood. The label giving this sample's cell subset or site can be read as: CD45RA+CCR7+. CDR3 protein: CASSPPGQPAPEQYF. At the DNA level, the sequence is TGCGCCAGCAGCCCCCCCGGACAGCCCGCTCCCGAGCAGTACTTC.